This T cell receptor (beta chain) was found in a study of T cell responses to AZD1222 COVID-19 vaccine. As regards this clone: Its antigen is not identified.

Repertoires were generated with immunoSEQ multiplex PCR, while TCRdb's copy carries only in-frame clones and drops some. The table shows some 200,000 clones, with about 93% occurring only once. The germline V and J ends were trimmed by 7 bases and 14 bases, with 26 bases remaining between them. The CDR3 runs 14 residues. The germline V gene encodes CDR1 MNHNY and CDR2 SVGAGI (reference sequence). Overall study results and limits: Only a handful of AZD1222 recipients, several in all, had baseline seropositivity. Two AZD1222 doses significantly raised spike-specific TCR breadth and depth over controls. Repertoire collection took place solely once the T cell response had peaked. Possibly, clonal diversity was underestimated; donors were largely white British and included more females.

The chain combines TRBV6-6 with TRBJ1-2; D remains unclear. This clonotype originated in an adult in good health. The sample consisted of peripheral blood, taken on day 0 of MenACWY control vaccination. DNA for the CDR3: TGTGCCAGCACAAACCCCGCGCAGGTAGGACGGGAGACCTTC. Its translation: CASTNPAQVGRETF.